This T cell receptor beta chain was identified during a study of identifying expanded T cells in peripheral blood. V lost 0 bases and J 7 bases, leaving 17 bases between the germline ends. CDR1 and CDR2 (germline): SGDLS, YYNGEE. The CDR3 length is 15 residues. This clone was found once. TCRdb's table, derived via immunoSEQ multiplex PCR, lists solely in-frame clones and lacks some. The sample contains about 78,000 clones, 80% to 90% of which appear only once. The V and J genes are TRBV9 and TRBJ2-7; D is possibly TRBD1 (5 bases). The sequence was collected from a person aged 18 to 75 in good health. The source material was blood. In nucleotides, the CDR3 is TGTGCCAGCAGCGTAGCCCAAAGACAGAGCTTGGAGCAGTACTTC. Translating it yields CASSVAQRQSLEQYF.